What follows are 21 T cell receptor beta chains derived from one specimen sequenced in a study of cytomegalovirus exposure and HLA in healthy donors. The study ran its PCR with 60 Vbeta and 13 Jbeta primers. The assay was immunoSEQ multiplex PCR, and TCRdb's table has in-frame clones only and misses some. The table lists roughly 170,000 clones, about three quarters of them singletons. The sample was PBMCs. The receptors here all came from a female donor in good health and CMV-seronegative.

This clone was counted a few times. The chain is built from TRBV30 and TRBJ2-4, with 7 bases lining up with TRBD2. This CDR3 has 15 residues. Trimming cost V 1 base and J 1 base; bases outside gene matches: 4. Germline V CDR1 and CDR2: GTSNPN, SVGIG (reference sequence). As DNA, the CDR3 is TGTGCCTGGAGTGGCGGGGGAGCGGCCAAAAACATTCAGTACTTC. Translated, it gives CAWSGGGAAKNIQYF.

In its sample, this clone was seen a few times. The chain joins TRBV10-3 to TRBJ2-5, with 7 bases identical to TRBD2. Germline V lookup: CDR1 ENHRY, CDR2 SYGVKD. CDR3 size: 15 residues. The V gene end was trimmed by 4 bases and the J gene end by 1 base; junction bases not matched to a gene: 6. The CDR3 sequence is CAISVASGLQETQYF. DNA for the CDR3: TGTGCCATCAGTGTAGCTAGCGGTCTCCAAGAGACCCAGTACTTC.

The rearrangement links TRBV5-6 to TRBJ1-3; D perhaps matches TRBD1 (6 bases). The CDR3 consists of 18 residues. Germline loops: CDR1 SGHDT, CDR2 YYEEEE. Trimming removed 4 bases at V and 4 bases at J, with 24 bases between. This CDR3 is CASSLGALLLTGGNTIYF. CDR3 nucleotides: TGTGCCAGCAGCCTTGGGGCCTTACTCCTGACAGGCGGAAACACCATATATTTT.

The chain combines TRBV7-9 with TRBJ1-4; 11 nucleotides match TRBD1. J gave up 14 bases and V 1 base, and 3 bases lay outside the gene matches. Germline loops: CDR1 SEHNR, CDR2 FQNEAQ (reference sequence). The CDR3 extends over 13 amino acids. CDR3 residues: CASSLGTGGYLFF. The CDR3 nucleotides are TGTGCCAGCAGCTTAGGGACAGGGGGCTATCTGTTTTTT.

Details on this clone: Other DNA sequences of this sample code for an identical CDR3. The chain has TRBV7-2 and TRBJ1-2, with D possibly being TRBD1 (5 bases). Germline V CDR1 and CDR2: SGHTA, FQGNSA. Trimming shortened V by 1 base and J by 2 bases, and 8 bases separated the two germline ends. There are 14 residues in the CDR3. CDR3 sequence reads: CASSLGGGNYGYTF. The CDR3 DNA reads TGTGCCAGCAGCTTAGGCGGGGGGAACTATGGCTACACCTTC.

The gene calls are TRBV7-2 and TRBJ2-3; weak D call: TRBD2 (6 bases). The CDR3 has 14 amino acids. Trimming took 1 base from V and 5 from J, leaving 10 bases between them. Germline CDR1 reads SGHTA; CDR2 reads FQGNSA. Here the CDR3 DNA reads TGTGCCAGCAGCTTAGACGGGAGAGGAGATACGCAGTATTTT. Encoded protein: CASSLDGRGDTQYF.

This chain links TRBV19 with TRBJ2-5; TRBD2 is a possible D gene (6 bases). The CDR3 has 14 residues. V gave up 3 bases and J gave up 3 bases, with 11 bases separating them. Germline V gives CDR1 LNHDA, CDR2 SQIVND (reference sequence). CDR3 in amino acids: CASSITGGEETQYF. The CDR3 DNA follows: TGTGCCAGTAGTATCACCGGCGGGGAAGAGACCCAGTACTTC. The full variable domain, rest sourced from reference TRBV19 and TRBJ2-5, is DGGITQSPKYLFRKEGQNVTLSCEQNLNHDAMYWYRQDPGQGLRLIYYSQIVNDFQKGDIAEGYSVSREKKESFPLTVTSAQKNPTAFYLCASSITGGEETQYFGPGTRLLVL.

This clone was seen a single time. The V and J genes are TRBV19 and TRBJ1-1; D is unclear. This CDR3 is 14 amino acids long. Germline values: CDR1 LNHDA, CDR2 SQIVND (reference sequence). Between the trimmed V and J ends, which lost 3 bases and 2 bases, there was a span of 10 bases. The CDR3 DNA follows: TGTGCCAGTAGTATCGGGAGCACAAACACTGAAGCTTTCTTT. This encodes CASSIGSTNTEAFF.

Comments on this clone: One end of the junction does not line up with germline, which may come from a read error. The rearrangement uses TRBV6-5 and TRBJ2-5; TRBD2 aligns across 11 bases. The J call may be faulty, since TRBJ2-7 better matches the DNA end. CDR1 is MNHEY, CDR2 SVGAGI, per germline. The CDR3 covers 14 residues. The CDR3 region is CARIAGGPSHEQYF. CDR3 in DNA: TGTGCCAGAATAGCGGGAGGGCCCTCCCACGAGCAGTACTTC.

The chain employs TRBV5-1 and TRBJ2-2, with D maybe TRBD2 (6 bases). Per the germline V gene, CDR1 is SGHRS and CDR2 is YFSETQ. The CDR3 totals 15 residues. V lost 0 bases, J lost 5 bases, and 11 bases lay in between. The CDR3 nucleotides are TGCGCCAGCAGCTTGGTAGCAGGGACTACCGGGGAGCTGTTTTTT. This codes for CASSLVAGTTGELFF.

This clone has only one observation. This chain connects TRBV27 to TRBJ1-2; D possibly corresponds to TRBD1 (5 bases). The CDR3 covers 14 residues. V was clipped by 4 bases and J by 2 bases, with 11 bases between them. Germline V CDR1 and CDR2: MNHEY, SMNVEV (reference sequence). This CDR3 reads CASSSGLRNYGYTF. The CDR3 DNA sequence: TGTGCCAGCAGTTCGGGACTGAGAAACTATGGCTACACCTTC.

The rearrangement joins TRBV6-6 to TRBJ2-7; possibly TRBD1 for D (6 bases). This CDR3 is built from 16 residues. Germline assignment: CDR1 MNHNY and CDR2 SVGAGI (reference sequence). Trimming stripped 0 bases from V and 6 bases from J, with 18 bases between. The CDR3: CASSYSSGPGAREQYF. The CDR3 bases are TGTGCCAGCAGTTACTCGAGTGGGCCAGGGGCCCGCGAGCAGTACTTC.

The genes are TRBV7-2 and TRBJ2-1; TRBD2 is a possible D gene (5 bases). The germline CDR1 and CDR2 sequences are SGHTA and FQGNSA. This CDR3 has 15 residues. The V gene lost 1 base and the J gene lost 1 base, with 8 bases spanning the gap. The CDR3 is CASSLGGGSYNEQFF. The CDR3 nucleotides are TGTGCCAGCAGCTTAGGAGGCGGGTCCTACAATGAGCAGTTCTTC.

The CDR3 reads CATSRLSGTDSYEQYF. DNA of the CDR3: TGTGCCACTTCGCGACTGTCCGGGACTGATTCCTACGAGCAGTACTTC. The chain joins TRBV28 to TRBJ2-7; TRBD2 might be the D (6 bases). Between the trimmed V and J ends, which lost 10 bases and 1 base, there was a span of 23 bases. CDR1 and CDR2 (germline): MDHEN, SYDVKM. The CDR3 runs to 16 residues. Supplemented by reference TRBV28 and TRBJ2-7, the full variable domain reads DVKVTQSSRYLVKRTGEKVFLECVQDMDHENMFWYRQDPGLGLRLIYFSYDVKMKEKGDIPEGYSVSREKKERFSLILESASTNQTSMYLCATSRLSGTDSYEQYFGPGTRLTVT.

The chain joins TRBV7-8 to TRBJ2-7, with 11 bases fitting TRBD2. The CDR3 is 16 residues long. CDR1 and CDR2 (germline): SGHVS, FQNEAQ. The junction had 10 bases not matched to a gene; V was cut back by 2 bases and J by 7 bases. CDR3 in DNA: TGTGCCAGCAGCTTACTTTCTAGCGGGGGGCCGGGGGAGCAGTACTTC. This gives the protein CASSLLSSGGPGEQYF.

The chain joins TRBV19 to TRBJ2-3, with 12 bases aligning to TRBD2. CDR1 is LNHDA and CDR2 is SQIVND in the germline V gene (reference sequence). The V gene end was trimmed by 9 bases and the J gene end by 6 bases; junction bases not matched to a gene: 7. The CDR3 spans 14 residues. The CDR3: CASALAGGRDTQYF. In DNA form, the CDR3 reads TGTGCCAGCGCCCTAGCGGGGGGGCGGGATACGCAGTATTTT. Full variable domain (rest looked up from reference TRBV19 and TRBJ2-3): DGGITQSPKYLFRKEGQNVTLSCEQNLNHDAMYWYRQDPGQGLRLIYYSQIVNDFQKGDIAEGYSVSREKKESFPLTVTSAQKNPTAFYLCASALAGGRDTQYFGPGTRLTVL.

This clone was seen a few times. The gene calls are TRBV6-4 and TRBJ2-2, with D unclear. Trimming shortened V by 4 bases and J by 2 bases, and 11 bases separated the two germline ends. CDR3 length equals 15 residues. Germline values: CDR1 MRHNA, CDR2 SNTAGT. As DNA, the CDR3 is TGTGCCAGCAGTGTGCACGGAGATAACACCGGGGAGCTGTTTTTT. Amino acid sequence: CASSVHGDNTGELFF.

V gene TRBV5-1 combines with J gene TRBJ1-1, with D tentatively TRBD1 (6 bases). Trimming stripped 1 base from V and 4 bases from J, with 14 bases between. CDR3 length equals 15 residues. Germline V gives CDR1 SGHRS, CDR2 YFSETQ. The CDR3 nucleotides read TGCGCCAGCAGCTTGTTGACAGGTGACCTCACTGAAGCTTTCTTT. This encodes CASSLLTGDLTEAFF.

The chain links TRBV20-1 to TRBJ1-2; D call uncertain. CDR3 length: 11 residues. V was clipped by 0 bases and J by 4 bases, with 3 bases between them. Germline assignment: CDR1 DFQATT and CDR2 SNEGSKA (reference sequence). CDR3 sequence: CSARDSYGYTF. Written as DNA, the CDR3 is TGCAGTGCTAGAGACAGCTATGGCTACACCTTC.

The genes are TRBV28 and TRBJ1-1, with TRBD1 as a possible D gene (6 bases). The CDR3 is 16 amino acids. Deletions cut 5 bases from V and 11 bases from J, with 27 bases between. Germline V CDR1 and CDR2: MDHEN, SYDVKM. The CDR3 loop reads CASSRTTHGQSMRAFF. CDR3 bases: TGTGCCAGCAGTCGGACCACCCACGGACAGTCAATGAGGGCTTTCTTT.

The chain recombines TRBV30 with TRBJ2-7, with 9 positions matching TRBD1. Trimming cost V 1 base and J 6 bases; bases outside gene matches: 4. Germline loops: CDR1 GTSNPN, CDR2 SVGIG (reference sequence). This CDR3 is built from 13 residues. The CDR3 sequence: CAWSDGQGTEQYF. CDR3 nucleotides: TGTGCCTGGAGTGACGGACAGGGGACCGAGCAGTACTTC.